Presented here are 8 T cell receptor beta chains from one specimen sequenced in a study of blood T cell repertoires in COVID-19 (dated by TCRdb to the early 2020s). Receptor libraries were prepared by the immunoSEQ multiplex PCR assay. Not all clones reach the TCRdb copy of this immuneACCESS table, which keeps in-frame sequences only. Checked studies attribute under half of the gap to unresolved V genes and leave the rest unexplained. The sample contains 210,000 or so clones, roughly 80% of them found a single time. The leading ten clones occupy roughly 4.8% of the sample. Sequenced: PBMCs or T cells enriched from blood (not recorded which). All receptors derive from a woman aged 45-65 years who had been exposed to COVID-19.

The V gene is TRBV11-2, the J gene TRBJ2-5; tentatively, D is TRBD1 (6 bases). Germline V gene lookup returns CDR1 SGHAT and CDR2 FQNNGV. The V end was cut by 3 bases, the J end by 5 bases, with 10 bases between. CDR3 size: 13 residues. The CDR3 reads CASSFGRGETQYF. The CDR3 DNA reads as TGTGCCAGCAGCTTTGGAAGGGGGGAGACCCAGTACTTC.

V gene TRBV6-2 or TRBV6-3 combines with J gene TRBJ2-3; 8 nucleotides line up with TRBD2. The germline V gene encodes CDR1 MNHEY and CDR2 SVGEGT. This CDR3 spans 14 amino acids. V lost 6 bases to trimming and J lost 2 bases; unmatched junction nucleotides: 4. Written as DNA, the CDR3 is TGTGCCAGCAGCTGGACTAGCCCCACAGATACGCAGTATTTT. This translates into CASSWTSPTDTQYF.

This sequence joins TRBV6-6 and TRBJ2-1; 13 nucleotides match TRBD2. Germline V gives CDR1 MNHNY, CDR2 SVGAGI (reference sequence). The CDR3 has 18 residues. J was trimmed by 4 bases and V by 5 bases; bases with no gene match: 11. The DNA of the CDR3 is TGTGCCAGCAGTCCTCCGGGACTAGCGGGGCCTGAGTACAATGAGCAGTTCTTC. It encodes CASSPPGLAGPEYNEQFF.

This clone is categorized as medium-sized. V gene TRBV7-3 combines with J gene TRBJ1-1; 7 nucleotides align to TRBD1. This CDR3 contains 13 residues. The trim removed 5 bases at V and 4 bases at J, leaving 4 bases unmatched. Germline lookup yields CDR1 SGHTA and CDR2 FQGTGA. CDR3 sequence (DNA): TGTGCCAGCAGCCCGACAGGGACCACTGAAGCTTTCTTT. Protein product: CASSPTGTTEAFF.

This chain links TRBV5-4 with TRBJ2-7; tentatively, D is TRBD2 (6 bases). Deletions cut 4 bases from V and 7 bases from J, with 27 bases between. In germline, CDR1 is SGHNT, CDR2 YYREEE (reference sequence). CDR3 length: 17 amino acids. The CDR3 DNA reads as TGTGCCAGCAGCCCAGGGTCGGCGGGCCCCGCCGGGAGAGAGCAGTACTTC. Protein product: CASSPGSAGPAGREQYF. Drawing the rest from reference TRBV5-4 and TRBJ2-7, the complete variable domain is ETGVTQSPTHLIKTRGQQVTLRCSSQSGHNTVSWYQQALGQGPQFIFQYYREEENGRGNFPPRFSGLQFPNYSSELNVNALELDDSALYLCASSPGSAGPAGREQYFGPGTRLTVT.

This clone turned up a few times. The V and J genes are TRBV19 and TRBJ1-1, with D perhaps matching TRBD1 (5 bases). V lost 7 bases to trimming and J lost 0 bases, with 9 bases between them. The CDR3 totals 13 residues. Germline CDR1 LNHDA, CDR2 SQIVND (reference sequence). The CDR3, as DNA: TGTGCCAGTATGAAGGGGATGAACACTGAAGCTTTCTTT. Translated: CASMKGMNTEAFF.

The count of this clone is one. Other nucleotide sequences from this sample produce the same CDR3. The chain links TRBV5-1 to TRBJ2-1; perhaps TRBD1 as D (6 bases). With 0 bases removed from V and 4 bases from J, the gap between germline ends came to 11 bases. CDR3 length: 15 residues. CDR1 and CDR2 from the germline V gene are SGHRS and YFSETQ. The CDR3 reads CASSLVAGAYNEQFF. CDR3 coding DNA: TGCGCCAGCAGCTTGGTCGCAGGGGCTTACAATGAGCAGTTCTTC. The variable domain in full, completed from reference TRBV5-1 and TRBJ2-1, reads KAGVTQTPRYLIKTRGQQVTLSCSPISGHRSVSWYQQTPGQGLQFLFEYFSETQRNKGNFPGRFSGRQFSNSRSEMNVSTLELGDSALYLCASSLVAGAYNEQFFGPGTRLTVL.

This rearrangement joins TRBV5-1 to TRBJ1-6; 8 bases match TRBD1. J gave up 7 bases and V 1 base, and 7 bases lay outside the gene matches. CDR1 and CDR2 (germline): SGHRS, YFSETQ. This CDR3 is built from 16 residues. CDR3 sequence reads: CASSLRQGRENSPLHF. Here the CDR3 DNA reads TGCGCCAGCAGCTTGAGACAGGGGAGAGAGAATTCACCCCTCCACTTT.